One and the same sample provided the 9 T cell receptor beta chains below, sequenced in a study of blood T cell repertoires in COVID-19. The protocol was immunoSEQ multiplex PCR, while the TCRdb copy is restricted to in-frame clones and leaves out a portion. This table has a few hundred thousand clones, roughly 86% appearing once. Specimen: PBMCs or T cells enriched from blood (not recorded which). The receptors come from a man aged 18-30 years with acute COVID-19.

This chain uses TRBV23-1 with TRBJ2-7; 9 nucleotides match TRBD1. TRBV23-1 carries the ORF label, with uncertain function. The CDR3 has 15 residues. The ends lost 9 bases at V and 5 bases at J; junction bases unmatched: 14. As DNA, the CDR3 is TGCGCCAGGAATTGGGGGTGGGGACAGGGCCACGAGCAGTACTTC. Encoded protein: CARNWGWGQGHEQYF.

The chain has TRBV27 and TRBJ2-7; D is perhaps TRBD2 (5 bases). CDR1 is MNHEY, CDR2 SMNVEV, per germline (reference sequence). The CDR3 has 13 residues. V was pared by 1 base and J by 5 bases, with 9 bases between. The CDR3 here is CASSLYLANEQYF. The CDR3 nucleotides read TGTGCCAGCAGTTTATACCTAGCCAACGAGCAGTACTTC.

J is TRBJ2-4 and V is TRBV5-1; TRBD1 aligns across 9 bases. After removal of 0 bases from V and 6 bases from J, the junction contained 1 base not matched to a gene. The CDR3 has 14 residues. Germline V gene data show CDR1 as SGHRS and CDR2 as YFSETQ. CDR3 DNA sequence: TGCGCCAGCAGCTTGGCGGGACAGGGAAACATTCAGTACTTC. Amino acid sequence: CASSLAGQGNIQYF.

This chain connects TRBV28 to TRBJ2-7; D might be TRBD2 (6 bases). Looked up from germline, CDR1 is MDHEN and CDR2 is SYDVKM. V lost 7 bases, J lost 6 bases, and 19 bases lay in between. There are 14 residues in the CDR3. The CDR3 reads CASNGRDSPFEQYF. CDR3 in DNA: TGTGCCAGCAATGGCCGGGACTCTCCCTTCGAGCAGTACTTC.

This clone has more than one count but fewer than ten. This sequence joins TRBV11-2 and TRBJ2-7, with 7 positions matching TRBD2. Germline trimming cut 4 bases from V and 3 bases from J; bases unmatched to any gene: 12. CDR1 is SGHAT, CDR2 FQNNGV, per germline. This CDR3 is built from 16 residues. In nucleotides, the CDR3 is TGTGCCAGCAGCTCCGCTAGCGGCCCTGCCCTCTACGAGCAGTACTTC. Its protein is CASSSASGPALYEQYF.

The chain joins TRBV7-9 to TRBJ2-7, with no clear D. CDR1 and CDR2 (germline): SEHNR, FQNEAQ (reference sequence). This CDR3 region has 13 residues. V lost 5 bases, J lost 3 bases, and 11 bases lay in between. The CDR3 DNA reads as TGTGCCAGCAGCCCAATCGCCAGCTACGAGCAGTACTTC. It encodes CASSPIASYEQYF.

The CDR3 sequence is CSASTSGKTDTQYF. The CDR3 DNA is TGCAGTGCTAGTACCAGCGGGAAAACAGATACGCAGTATTTT. This sequence joins TRBV20-1 and TRBJ2-3; 7 bases are a match to TRBD2. The CDR3 length is 14 residues. V was clipped by 3 bases and J by 3 bases; unmatched bases: 6. Germline V gene lookup returns CDR1 DFQATT and CDR2 SNEGSKA (reference sequence).

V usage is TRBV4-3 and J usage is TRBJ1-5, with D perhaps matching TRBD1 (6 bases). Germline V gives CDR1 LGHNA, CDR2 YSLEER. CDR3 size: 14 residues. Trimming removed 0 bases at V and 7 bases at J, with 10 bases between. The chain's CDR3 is CASSQEQGYQPQHF. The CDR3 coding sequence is TGCGCCAGCAGCCAAGAACAGGGCTACCAGCCCCAGCATTTT.

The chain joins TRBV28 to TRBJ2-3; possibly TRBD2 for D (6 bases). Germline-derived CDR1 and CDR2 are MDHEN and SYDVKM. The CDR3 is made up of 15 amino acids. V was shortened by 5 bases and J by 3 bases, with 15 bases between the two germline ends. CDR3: CASSPHGSQTDTQYF. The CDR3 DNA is TGTGCCAGCAGTCCGCACGGGAGTCAGACAGATACGCAGTATTTT.